Presented here are 16 T cell receptor beta chains from one specimen sequenced in a study of glioma-infiltrating T cells. Using RNA template, CDR3s of TCR alpha and beta were amplified with iRepertoire arm-PCR. TCRdb recomputed calls from the multiplex PCR reads with MiXCR, one row per CDR3 protein. The sample lists a few hundred thousand distinct CDR3 sequences; about two fifths were seen once. Sequences were obtained from glioma tissue, nonneoplastic brain tissue, or PBMCs (not recorded which). The receptors here all came from a human donor with low-grade glioma or glioblastoma, undergoing nonglioma brain surgery, or in good health (not recorded which).

A remark on this clonotype: A much larger clone sits a single nucleotide away, making a read error possible. The CDR3 region is CASRQQGVPTDTQYF. DNA of the CDR3: TGTGCCAGCAGGCAACAGGGGGTGCCGACAGATACGCAGTATTTT. The chain carries TRBV6-1 and TRBJ2-3; 8 bases are a match to TRBD1. CDR3 length equals 15 residues. CDR1 and CDR2 (germline): MNHNS, SASEGT. V lost 6 bases to trimming and J lost 3 bases; unmatched junction nucleotides: 8.

The table lists this clonotype with a few counts. V and J are TRBV2 and TRBJ1-4; TRBD1 matches at 9 bases. This CDR3 comprises 13 residues. The V gene's germline CDR1 is SNHLY and CDR2 FYNNEI. The V segment lost 6 bases and the J segment 8 bases; nucleotides outside the gene matches: 4. The CDR3 loop is CASRQGTGEKLFF. The DNA of the CDR3 is TGTGCCAGCAGACAGGGGACAGGGGAAAAACTGTTTTTT.

This clonotype was picked up many times. This chain uses TRBV6-2 or TRBV6-3 with TRBJ1-1, with TRBD1 as a possible D gene (5 bases). This CDR3 spans 13 amino acids. The germline gives CDR1 MNHEY, CDR2 SVGEGT. V lost 7 bases to trimming and J lost 4 bases, with 13 bases between them. In DNA form, the CDR3 reads TGTGCCAGCACCAAAGCGGGGGTCACTGAAGCTTTCTTT. This sequence encodes CASTKAGVTEAFF.

The rearrangement links TRBV19 to TRBJ1-1; perhaps TRBD1 as D (5 bases). Germline V gives CDR1 LNHDA, CDR2 SQIVND (reference sequence). V lost 3 bases and J 1 base, leaving 15 bases between the germline ends. The CDR3 is made up of 16 amino acids. CDR3 sequence reads: CASSIPNIGQNTEAFF. CDR3 in DNA: TGTGCCAGTAGTATCCCTAATATCGGACAGAACACTGAAGCTTTCTTT.

This clonotype was seen just once. One end of the junction varies from germline; a read error may be responsible. V gene TRBV7-9 combines with J gene TRBJ2-5; maybe TRBD2 (6 bases). This CDR3 spans 12 amino acids. Germline assignment: CDR1 SEHNR and CDR2 FQNEAQ (reference sequence). DNA of the CDR3: TGTGCCGGCAGCTTACCCGGGGGACCCCAGTACTTC. Encoded protein: CAGSLPGGPQYF.

As regards this clonotype: Compared with germline, one end of the junction differs, possibly owing to a read error. The chain recombines TRBV28 with TRBJ1-5; 9 nucleotides align to TRBD1. The CDR3 is made up of 17 amino acids. Germline CDR1 is MDHEN and CDR2 is SYDVKM. Here the CDR3 reads CASSALGTGLRNQPEHF. The CDR3 DNA reads TGTGCCAGCAGTGCCCTCGGGACAGGGTTACGCAATCAGCCCGAGCATTTT.

This clonotype showed up just a few times. The gene calls are TRBV19 and TRBJ1-2; D perhaps matches TRBD1 (5 bases). The CDR3 spans 16 residues. Germline CDR1 and CDR2: LNHDA and SQIVND (reference sequence). Trimming took 5 bases from V and 6 from J, leaving 22 bases between them. CDR3 in DNA: TGTGCCAGTAGTCCCCAAAGGAGGGGTCGCTGGAATGGCTACACCTTC. As protein: CASSPQRRGRWNGYTF.

The rearrangement uses TRBV6-5 and TRBJ2-1, with 16 bases identical to TRBD2. V shed 4 bases, J shed 4 bases, and the junction held 13 bases outside the gene matches. This CDR3 contains 20 residues. Germline V gene data show CDR1 as MNHEY and CDR2 as SVGAGI. CDR3 bases: TGTGCCAGCAGTTTTAACTCCGGGACTAGCGGGAGGGGCTTGTACAATGAGCAGTTCTTC. Protein: CASSFNSGTSGRGLYNEQFF.

V is TRBV20-1 and J is TRBJ2-7; 14 nucleotides line up with TRBD2. This CDR3 has 17 residues. Trimming removed 5 bases from V and 3 bases from J; junction bases left unmatched: 12. CDR1 DFQATT and CDR2 SNEGSKA come from the germline V gene (reference sequence). CDR3 in DNA: TGCAGTGCTCCCCGACTAGCGGGAGGGCCTCACTTCTACGAGCAGTACTTC. Residues: CSAPRLAGGPHFYEQYF.

There are many counts of this clonotype. This chain connects TRBV28 to TRBJ1-2; TRBD1 matches at 12 bases. Per the germline V gene, CDR1 is MDHEN and CDR2 is SYDVKM. Unmatched junction bases numbered 5, after V lost 5 bases and J lost 7 bases. The length of the CDR3 is 14 residues. This CDR3 is CASSQGQGAFGYTF. Written as DNA, the CDR3 is TGTGCCAGCAGTCAGGGACAGGGGGCCTTTGGCTACACCTTC.

This clonotype has more than one count but fewer than ten. The chain links TRBV28 to TRBJ2-7; D not resolved. The CDR3 runs to 13 residues. The germline V gene has CDR1 MDHEN and CDR2 SYDVKM. V was trimmed by 2 bases and J by 6 bases, leaving 11 bases between them. The chain's CDR3 is CASSLPLLGEQYF. The CDR3 DNA reads TGTGCCAGCAGTTTACCCCTCCTCGGCGAGCAGTACTTC.

J is TRBJ2-3 and V is TRBV3-1, with D possibly being TRBD2 (6 bases). The ends were cut back, 0 bases at V and 2 bases at J, with 15 bases in the middle. This CDR3 comprises 17 residues. Germline V CDR1 and CDR2: LGHDT, YNNKEL (reference sequence). CDR3 in amino acids: CASSQDIVRLVTDTQYF. The CDR3 DNA sequence: TGTGCCAGCAGCCAAGATATAGTACGACTAGTCACAGATACGCAGTATTTT.

The V gene is TRBV7-3, the J gene TRBJ2-1; D is possibly TRBD2 (6 bases). This CDR3 spans 15 amino acids. Trimming removed 3 bases from V and 10 bases from J, with 19 bases in between. Germline assignment: CDR1 SGHTA and CDR2 FQGTGA. As DNA, the CDR3 is TGTGCCAGCAGCTTGTCGAGGGCAAACCGGGGGGAGCAGTTCTTC. It yields the protein CASSLSRANRGEQFF.

The chain couples TRBV6-2 or TRBV6-3 to TRBJ1-2, with 9 positions matching TRBD1. This CDR3 region has 13 residues. Germline V gene data show CDR1 as MNHEY and CDR2 as SVGEGT. Trimming took 10 bases from V and 9 from J; bases not matched to a gene: 12. The CDR3 bases are TGTGCCACCCAGGGACAGGGAATCGGCAGCTACACCTTC. Protein product: CATQGQGIGSYTF.

The chain recombines TRBV5-1 with TRBJ2-3; 10 positions match TRBD2. The CDR3 is 18 residues long. Germline V gene sequence: CDR1 SGHRS, CDR2 YFSETQ. The ends lost 4 bases at V and 2 bases at J; junction bases unmatched: 13. CDR3 sequence (DNA): TGCGCCAGCAGCCCCCGCCCTAGCGGGAGCCCAACCACAGATACGCAGTATTTT. It codes for CASSPRPSGSPTTDTQYF.

This chain links TRBV11-2 with TRBJ2-2, with D unclear. The CDR3 consists of 14 residues. Trimming removed 0 bases from V and 7 bases from J, with 9 bases in between. Germline loops: CDR1 SGHAT, CDR2 FQNNGV. In DNA form, the CDR3 reads TGTGCCAGCAGCTTAGAGATCTCCCACGGGGAGCTGTTTTTT. This codes for CASSLEISHGELFF.